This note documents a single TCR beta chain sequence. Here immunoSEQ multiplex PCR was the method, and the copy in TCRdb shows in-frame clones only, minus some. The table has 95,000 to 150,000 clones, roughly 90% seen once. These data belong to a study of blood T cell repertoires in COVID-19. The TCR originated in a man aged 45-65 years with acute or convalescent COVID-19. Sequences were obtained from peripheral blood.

In nucleotides, the CDR3 is TGTGCCAGCAAGGAAGAAGGGGCTAACTATGGCTACACCTTC. This codes for CASKEEGANYGYTF. The gene calls are TRBV25-1 and TRBJ1-2; TRBD1 might be the D (5 bases). Trimming stripped 7 bases from V and 0 bases from J, with 12 bases between. The CDR3 has 14 residues. Germline lookup yields CDR1 MGHDK and CDR2 SYGVNS.